These T cell receptor beta chains were read from a single sample in a study of Graves' ophthalmopathy and Graves' hyperthyroidism. TCRdb processed the multiplex PCR reads anew with MiXCR; each CDR3 protein has one entry. This sample has hundreds of thousands of distinct CDR3 sequences, with about two fifths found just once. The source material was peripheral blood. The source is an adult man with Graves' ophthalmopathy. Both conserved end residues are trimmed from each CDR3. Clone size appears in some rows only: once, few, many, or a class for an expanded clone.

TRBJ1-2 NA TRBV7-7 ASSLGRGGYT
TRBJ2-6 NA TRBV7-2 ASSLVWGAGANVLT
TRBJ1-5 NA TRBV5-1 AGSLEGPYQPQH
TRBJ1-1 many TRBV11-2 ASRRDRVLNTEAF
TRBJ1-6 many TRBV7-9 ASSQSLQGYNSPLH
TRBJ1-1 NA TRBV2 ASSEWRGGGMNTEAF
TRBJ2-1 few TRBV29-1 SVVAGRYNEQF
TRBJ1-5 NA TRBV7-9 ASSFGQGMPQH
TRBJ2-2 many TRBV24-1 ATSDPPWGSGRTGELF
TRBJ2-5 few TRBV10-3 ASSPIKRPGEH
TRBJ1-5 many TRBV19 ASTHSGTGASQPQH
TRBJ2-7 NA TRBV5-1 VSSWNRDRTYEQY
TRBJ2-7 NA TRBV10-3 ASSSSLGTSGSASYEQY
TRBJ1-5 few TRBV9 ASSQGPYSNQPQH
TRBJ1-2 many TRBV6-5 ASRKASGYT
TRBJ1-4 many TRBV11-2 ASSPGGGRNEKLF
TRBJ2-2 NA TRBV29-1 SVTTGTGELF
TRBJ1-2 few TRBV12-3/TRBV12-4 ASSSGGNYGYT
TRBJ2-7 many TRBV19 ASSTTSGRMKEQY
TRBJ2-5 once TRBV29-1 SAGTSSYQETQY
TRBJ1-4 many TRBV7-8 ASSPSGGQGVEKLF
TRBJ1-1 NA TRBV4-1 ASSQEGRGGTEAF
TRBJ1-1 many TRBV4-2 ASSHGTGVQTEAF
TRBJ1-1 many TRBV7-9 ASSQGAVTEAF
TRBJ1-1 many TRBV5-1 ASTHGENTEAF
TRBJ1-2 many TRBV10-3 AISPGTGGDFYGYT
TRBJ1-5 many TRBV12-3/TRBV12-4 ASSFSGSNQPQH
TRBJ1-2 NA TRBV5-8 ASRPLGNYGYT
TRBJ1-3 NA TRBV5-1 ASSLVESGNTIY
TRBJ2-5 many TRBV6-1 ASRVTSGIETQY
TRBJ1-6 many TRBV12-3/TRBV12-4 ASSSPRQGNSPLH
TRBJ2-7 few TRBV10-3 ASSEARDSYEQY
TRBJ1-4 NA TRBV9 ASSRTYDNEKLF
TRBJ2-7 NA TRBV7-2 ASTLRWGTYEQY
TRBJ1-4 many TRBV11-2 ASSLVGQANEKLF
TRBJ2-7 few TRBV19 AWNPGKSYEQY
TRBJ2-7 many TRBV7-6 ASRGSSYEQY
TRBJ1-2 many TRBV20-1 SARDGRVYYGYT
TRBJ1-5 many TRBV6-1 ASMTAGNQPQH
TRBJ1-1 few TRBV12-3/TRBV12-4 ASSTSRRGTTEAF
TRBJ2-5 many TRBV7-2 ASSFEGPASKTQY
TRBJ2-7 NA TRBV20-1 SALLPGLQIPYEQY
TRBJ1-1 few TRBV5-4 ASSSDRWNTEAF
TRBJ2-5 NA TRBV10-3 ATSVREQETQY
TRBJ1-1 NA TRBV30 AWTTGNTEAF
TRBJ2-5 many TRBV7-2 ASSQWTGTAPGTQY
TRBJ1-2 many TRBV29-1 SVETNYGYT
TRBJ2-7 few TRBV27 ASTGLAAGYEQY
TRBJ2-5 NA TRBV20-1 SARGSPGETQY
TRBJ1-5 many TRBV19 ASIPDRVGRQPQH
TRBJ1-6 NA TRBV5-1 ASSFSGDAGSYNSPLH
TRBJ2-5 many TRBV2 ASSDRPASSETQY
TRBJ2-7 NA TRBV10-3 AIKGGIYEQY
TRBJ1-1 NA TRBV25-1 ATRGGLGDRRAEAF
TRBJ1-5 many TRBV28 ASSTSGVTQPQH